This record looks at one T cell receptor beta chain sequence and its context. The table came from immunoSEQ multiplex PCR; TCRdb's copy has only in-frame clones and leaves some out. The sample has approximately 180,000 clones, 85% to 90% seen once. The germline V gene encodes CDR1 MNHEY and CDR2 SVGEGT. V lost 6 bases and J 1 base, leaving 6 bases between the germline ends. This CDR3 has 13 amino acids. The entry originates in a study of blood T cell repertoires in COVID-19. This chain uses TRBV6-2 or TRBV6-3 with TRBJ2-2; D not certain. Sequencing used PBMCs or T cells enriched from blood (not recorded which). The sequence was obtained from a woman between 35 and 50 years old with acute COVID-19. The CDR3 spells CASSPRNTGELFF. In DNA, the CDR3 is TGTGCCAGCAGCCCCAGGAACACCGGGGAGCTGTTTTTT.